This is a list of T cell receptor beta chains from one sample in a study of T cell changes during pregnancy in multiple sclerosis. TCRdb keeps only in-frame clones here, not all; method: immunoSEQ multiplex PCR. Of fewer than 85,000 clones in the sample, about 95% were seen once. The material sequenced was peripheral blood, taken in the third trimester of pregnancy. These receptors were collected from a female donor with multiple sclerosis, enrolled in a pregnancy study. Both conserved end residues are part of each CDR3. The D gene is left open where the match is weak. Only part of the rows carry a size: once, few, many, or a class if the clone is expanded.

abundance,d_gene,j_gene,v_gene,CDR3nt,CDR3aa
few,TRBD1,TRBJ2-7,TRBV7-9,TGTGCCAGCAGCCCTCGGACAGGAAGGGACTCCTACGAGCAGTACTTC,CASSPRTGRDSYEQYF
NA,NA,TRBJ1-2,TRBV9,TGTGCCAGCAGCCTACACAACCTTGACAGCTATGGCTACACCTTC,CASSLHNLDSYGYTF
NA,TRBD1,TRBJ1-1,TRBV30,TGTGCCTGGCCCGGACAGGGCCCTGGGGAAGCTTTCTTT,CAWPGQGPGEAFF
NA,TRBD1,TRBJ2-5,TRBV29-1,TGCAGCGGGCGACAGGGGACACAAGAGACCCAGTACTTC,CSGRQGTQETQYF
NA,NA,TRBJ2-2,TRBV5-1,TGCGCCAGCAAAGGGGTCACCGGGGAGCTGTTTTTT,CASKGVTGELFF
NA,NA,TRBJ2-3,TRBV5-4,TGTGCCAGCAGCTTTTCCCTAAAAAACACAGATACGCAGTATTTT,CASSFSLKNTDTQYF
NA,NA,TRBJ1-1,TRBV7-6,TGTGCCAGCAGCACGGGACTCCAGGACACTGAAGCTTTCTTT,CASSTGLQDTEAFF
NA,TRBD1,TRBJ2-3,TRBV7-9,TGTGCCAGCAGTTGGCCGGGGACAGAAAAGTCACTAAGCACAGATACGCAGTATTTT,CASSWPGTEKSLSTDTQYF
NA,TRBD2,TRBJ2-3,TRBV27,TGTGCCAGCAGTTTCGAGCGGGGGAGGGCAGATACGCAGTATTTT,CASSFERGRADTQYF
NA,TRBD2,TRBJ2-1,TRBV6-1,TGTGCCAGCAGTGACCCTAGCGGGGGGGCCAAGTGGCAGTTCTTC,CASSDPSGGAKWQFF
NA,NA,TRBJ2-6,TRBV4-1,TGCGCCAGCCGTACGGCAGGTGAGGGCTCTGGGGCCAACGTCCTGACTTTC,CASRTAGEGSGANVLTF
NA,TRBD2,TRBJ2-3,TRBV5-4,TGTGCCAGCAGCCCCGGGGGACTAGCGGGGACAGATACGCAGTATTTT,CASSPGGLAGTDTQYF
once,NA,TRBJ1-2,TRBV9,TGTGCCAGCAGCGTAGTGCCCACGGGGGGGAGCGCCTACGGCTACACCTTC,CASSVVPTGGSAYGYTF
NA,TRBD1,TRBJ1-2,TRBV29-1,TGCAGCGTGACTCCGGGACAGGGCCCTATTGGCTACACCTTC,CSVTPGQGPIGYTF
NA,NA,TRBJ2-3,TRBV7-7,TGTGCTAGCAGCCCCCTACCCGGCACAGATACGCAGTATTTT,CASSPLPGTDTQYF
NA,NA,TRBJ2-2,TRBV6-5,TGTGCCAGCAGTTTCGGGATAGGGACCGGGGAGCTGTTTTTT,CASSFGIGTGELFF
once,TRBD2,TRBJ2-1,TRBV2,TGTGCCAGCAGAAGGACTAGCGGGGGGAATGAGCAGTTCTTC,CASRRTSGGNEQFF
NA,TRBD2,TRBJ2-1,TRBV6-6,TGTGCCAGCAGTTCTAGCGGGGGGGCCTGGGATGAGCAGTTCTTC,CASSSSGGAWDEQFF
few,TRBD1,TRBJ2-7,TRBV4-2,TGTGCCAGCAGCCTCGGGACAGGGAGCGAGCAGTACTTC,CASSLGTGSEQYF
NA,NA,TRBJ1-6,TRBV2,TGTGCCAGCAGTGAGACAGACCATAATTCACCCCTCCACTTT,CASSETDHNSPLHF
once,TRBD1,TRBJ2-7,TRBV18,TGTGCCAGCTCACCCGGGACAGCATCCTACGAGCAGTACTTC,CASSPGTASYEQYF
once,NA,TRBJ2-5,TRBV5-8,TGTGCCAGCAGCTTGTCCCTCTTAGAAGAACGCTACTTC,CASSLSLLEERYF
once,NA,TRBJ1-1,TRBV6-5,TGTGCCAGCGGCCTTCCACAGAACACTGAAGCTTTCTTT,CASGLPQNTEAFF
once,TRBD1,TRBJ1-2,TRBV9,TGTGCCAGCGGCGACCCCACAAAGAGGACAGGTACACACTATGGCTACACCTTC,CASGDPTKRTGTHYGYTF
NA,NA,TRBJ2-3,TRBV18,TGTGCCAGCTCACTTATAGCTCCCACAGATACGCAGTATTTT,CASSLIAPTDTQYF
once,NA,TRBJ2-7,TRBV19,TGTGCCAGTAGTTCGGTTAGCGGCGCCGAGCAGTACTTC,CASSSVSGAEQYF
NA,NA,TRBJ1-1,TRBV10-2,TGCGCCAGCAGTGAACACGGGGACACTGAAGCTTTCTTT,CASSEHGDTEAFF
NA,NA,TRBJ2-5,TRBV5-1,TGCGCCAGCAGCCCTCAGGTAGTGGGAGAGACCCAGTACTTC,CASSPQVVGETQYF
NA,NA,TRBJ1-5,TRBV5-4,TGTGCCAGCAGCTTGGGGGCTTCTCAGCCCCAGCATTTT,CASSLGASQPQHF
NA,NA,TRBJ2-7,TRBV11-3,TGTGCCAGCAGCTCAGCCAGGGGAGACGAGCAGTACTTC,CASSSARGDEQYF
NA,NA,TRBJ1-2,TRBV28,TGTGCCAGCAGTTTCGTGCCTGGTGGAGGGGAGGGTGGCTACACCTTC,CASSFVPGGGEGGYTF
NA,NA,TRBJ1-2,TRBV18,TGTGCCAGCTCACCAGGGGAGGGGAACTATGGCTACACCTTC,CASSPGEGNYGYTF
NA,NA,TRBJ1-1,TRBV6-5,TGTGCCAGCAGTTACTCGTTGCAGGACACTGAAGCTTTCTTT,CASSYSLQDTEAFF
NA,TRBD1,TRBJ1-3,TRBV28,TGTGCCAGCAGTGACAGGGGGCTAGGAAACACCATATATTTT,CASSDRGLGNTIYF
NA,TRBD2,TRBJ2-7,TRBV13,TGTGCCAGCAGCTTATTGGGGGAGGGATTGGGATACGAGCAGTACTTC,CASSLLGEGLGYEQYF
NA,NA,TRBJ1-1,TRBV7-2,TGTGCCAGCAGCCCCGGGTTAGTCACTGAAGCTTTCTTT,CASSPGLVTEAFF
NA,TRBD1,TRBJ1-2,TRBV13,TGTGCCAGCAGCGGCCGGGACAGGGATCCGTCGGACGATGGCTACACCTTC,CASSGRDRDPSDDGYTF
NA,NA,TRBJ2-7,TRBV10-3,TGTGCCATCAGTGACCCTGGGGAGTCGGCGGACGAGCAGTACTTC,CAISDPGESADEQYF
NA,TRBD2,TRBJ2-6,TRBV27,TGTGCCAGCAGTTCCCCCTTAAGCGGGAGCAATCCTCTTCTATCTGGGGCCAACGTCCTGACTTTC,CASSSPLSGSNPLLSGANVLTF
few,NA,TRBJ1-6,TRBV18,TGTGCCAGCTCACCATTCGATCAGGGAGGTTCTTTTTCACCCCTCCACTTT,CASSPFDQGGSFSPLHF
NA,NA,TRBJ2-1,TRBV5-6,TGTGCCAGCAGCCCGACCGGGACTTACTACAATGAGCAGTTCTTC,CASSPTGTYYNEQFF
NA,NA,TRBJ1-3,TRBV15,TGTGCCACCAGCAACAGAAGAGGGCGAAACTCTGGAAACACCATATATTTT,CATSNRRGRNSGNTIYF
NA,TRBD1,TRBJ2-7,TRBV7-6,TGTGCCAGCAGCGCAGGGGACAGGGGGTACGAGCAGTACTTC,CASSAGDRGYEQYF
NA,NA,TRBJ2-2,TRBV7-8,TGTGCCAGCAGCTTGGCAGGGGACACCGGGGAGCTGTTTTTT,CASSLAGDTGELFF
NA,TRBD1,TRBJ1-1,TRBV2,TGTGCCAGCAGGAGCCCAACAGGGGGAATGGCTGAAGCTTTCTTT,CASRSPTGGMAEAFF
NA,NA,TRBJ2-1,TRBV2,TGTGCCAGCCAGGGCGGGGCCCTCAATGAGCAGTTCTTC,CASQGGALNEQFF
NA,TRBD2,TRBJ2-1,TRBV7-8,TGTGCCAGCAGCCCGGGACTAGCGGGGGGGGATTACAATGAGCAGTTCTTC,CASSPGLAGGDYNEQFF
NA,TRBD1,TRBJ2-7,TRBV14,TGTGCCAGCAGCCAGTTTACAGGGGGTTCCTACGAGCAGTACTTC,CASSQFTGGSYEQYF
NA,NA,TRBJ1-5,TRBV23-1,TGCGCCAGCCCCTCATACCGCGAGGGCTATAGCAATCAGCCCCAGCATTTT,CASPSYREGYSNQPQHF
NA,NA,TRBJ1-1,TRBV18,TGTGCCAGCTCACCACATTTTATCGGGGAGACTGAAGCTTTCTTT,CASSPHFIGETEAFF
NA,NA,TRBJ1-2,TRBV6-1,TGTGCCAGTACAGAGTACGGCTACACCTTC,CASTEYGYTF
NA,TRBD1,TRBJ1-1,TRBV6-5,TGTGCCAGCAGTTACCCAAACAGGGGCTCTGAAGCTTTCTTT,CASSYPNRGSEAFF
NA,NA,TRBJ2-1,TRBV19,TGTGCCAGTAGTACCGGACGGGGGGCATATAGTGAGCAGTTCTTC,CASSTGRGAYSEQFF
NA,NA,TRBJ2-5,TRBV5-1,TGCGCCAGCAGCTCGTCGTGGACTAAAGAGACCCAGTACTTC,CASSSSWTKETQYF